Listed here are 32 T cell receptor beta chains from one sample, sequenced in a study of T cells in Graves' hyperthyroidism and ophthalmopathy. Using RNA transcripts as the source, TCR beta CDR3 regions were amplified. Primed by the HTBI set, a first-round RT-PCR was run on the TCR CDR3. TCRdb used MiXCR to reprocess the multiplex PCR reads, holding one entry per CDR3 protein. The sample shows about 480,000 distinct CDR3 sequences, 13% to 15% of them seen only once. The material sequenced was blood. The receptor source for this set is a woman aged 18-30 years with Graves' hyperthyroidism.

This clonotype was counted at least ten times. The chain is built from TRBV7-7 and TRBJ2-2, with D tentatively TRBD1 (6 bases). Germline V gives CDR1 SSHAT, CDR2 FNYEAQ (reference sequence). The CDR3 spans 14 residues. The V gene lost 10 bases and the J gene lost 5 bases, with 17 bases spanning the gap. The chain's CDR3 is CATRAQGSTGELFF. For the CDR3, the DNA is TGTGCCACCCGAGCACAGGGAAGTACCGGGGAGCTGTTTTTT.

The chain combines TRBV20-1 with TRBJ2-5, with TRBD2 as a possible D gene (5 bases). CDR1 and CDR2 (germline): DFQATT, SNEGSKA (reference sequence). V lost 0 bases, J lost 4 bases, and 12 bases lay in between. The CDR3 sequence is 14 residues long. The DNA for the CDR3 is TGCAGTGCTAGAGACCCGAGGGCTGCAGAGACCCAGTACTTC. This sequence encodes CSARDPRAAETQYF.

This clonotype was observed many times. The V gene is TRBV19, the J gene TRBJ1-2, with 11 bases identical to TRBD1. Trimming took 2 bases from V and 2 from J; bases not matched to a gene: 4. Germline CDR1 LNHDA, CDR2 SQIVND (reference sequence). The CDR3 has 16 residues. The CDR3 DNA reads TGTGCCAGTAGTATACCCCGGACAGGGGGCAACTATGGCTACACCTTC. Translation: CASSIPRTGGNYGYTF.

This chain uses TRBV7-9 with TRBJ1-5, with unresolved D. Germline V gene sequence: CDR1 SEHNR, CDR2 FQNEAQ (reference sequence). Deletions cut 1 base from V and 1 base from J, with 11 bases between. CDR3 length: 16 residues. As DNA, the CDR3 is TGTGCCAGCAGCTTAGACGACTGGCAGAGCAATCAGCCCCAGCATTTT. Its protein is CASSLDDWQSNQPQHF.

This clonotype was recorded many times. V and J are TRBV30 and TRBJ1-1; a weak D match, TRBD1 (6 bases). Trimming shortened V by 4 bases and J by 4 bases, and 10 bases separated the two germline ends. The CDR3 extends over 12 amino acids. Germline CDR1 is GTSNPN and CDR2 is SVGIG (reference sequence). The CDR3 region is CAWNRVGTEAFF. The CDR3 bases are TGTGCCTGGAACAGGGTGGGCACTGAAGCTTTCTTT.

This clonotype was detected a few times. The CDR3 nucleotides are TGCAGTATTAAGAGGGCAGACAATGAGCAGTTCTTC. This sequence encodes CSIKRADNEQFF. The chain is built from TRBV20-1 and TRBJ2-1, with a weak D call TRBD2 (5 bases). The V end lost 8 bases, the J end lost 5 bases, and 13 bases lay between the germline ends. The CDR3 runs 12 residues. Germline lookup yields CDR1 DFQATT and CDR2 SNEGSKA (reference sequence).

The chain is built from TRBV10-2 and TRBJ1-3; tentative D call: TRBD1 (5 bases). The germline V and J ends were trimmed by 7 bases and 0 bases, with 19 bases remaining between them. Germline CDR1 and CDR2: WSHSY and SAAADI. This CDR3 has 17 residues. The chain's CDR3 is CASTPGTLSLSGNTIYF. DNA for the CDR3: TGCGCCAGCACCCCTGGGACGCTTAGCCTCTCTGGAAACACCATATATTTT.

Comment on this clonotype: Since a much larger clone is just one base distant, this may be a read error. The rearrangement links TRBV19 to TRBJ1-2, with D perhaps TRBD1 (5 bases). This CDR3 region has 13 residues. Germline loops: CDR1 LNHDA, CDR2 SQIVND (reference sequence). V lost 3 bases to trimming and J lost 5 bases, with 10 bases between them. The CDR3: CASSIPRVYGYTF. The CDR3 DNA reads as TGTGCCAGTAGTATCCCCAGGGTGTATGGCTACACCTTC.

The V and J genes are TRBV19 and TRBJ1-1; 9 bases are shared with TRBD1. CDR1 LNHDA and CDR2 SQIVND come from the germline V gene (reference sequence). This CDR3 has 15 residues. With V trimmed by 5 bases and J by 5 bases, 9 bases remained unmatched. Here the CDR3 DNA reads TGTGCCAGTAGTTCAAAACAGGGGGCATATACTGAAGCTTTCTTT. It specifies CASSSKQGAYTEAFF.

This clonotype showed up many times. The chain links TRBV28 to TRBJ2-3; D call uncertain. Germline V gene lookup returns CDR1 MDHEN and CDR2 SYDVKM. CDR3 length equals 14 residues. Trimming pared 6 bases from V and 0 bases from J, leaving 10 bases between. This CDR3 reads CASSPAPSTDTQYF. CDR3 sequence (DNA): TGTGCCAGCAGCCCCGCCCCTAGCACAGATACGCAGTATTTT. Looking up the rest from reference TRBV28 and TRBJ2-3 gives the full variable domain: DVKVTQSSRYLVKRTGEKVFLECVQDMDHENMFWYRQDPGLGLRLIYFSYDVKMKEKGDIPEGYSVSREKKERFSLILESASTNQTSMYLCASSPAPSTDTQYFGPGTRLTVL.

This clonotype was found many times. This chain uses TRBV6-2 or TRBV6-3 with TRBJ2-7; TRBD1 matches at 10 bases. The CDR3 totals 18 residues. Trimming at V came to 2 bases and at J to 2 bases, leaving 12 bases not matched to a gene. Germline V gene lookup returns CDR1 MNHEY and CDR2 SVGEGT. The CDR3, as DNA: TGTGCCAGCAGTTACACCTACCCGGGACAGGGGACCCCCTACGAGCAGTACTTC. Translated, it gives CASSYTYPGQGTPYEQYF.

This clonotype was recorded a few times. J is TRBJ2-7 and V is TRBV6-1; 10 nucleotides match TRBD2. Germline V lookup: CDR1 MNHNS, CDR2 SASEGT. V was clipped by 1 base and J by 5 bases; unmatched bases: 8. The CDR3 consists of 16 residues. The CDR3 protein is CASSEVIAGGRHEQYF. For the CDR3, the DNA is TGTGCCAGCAGTGAAGTAATAGCGGGAGGCAGGCACGAGCAGTACTTC.

This clonotype was seen repeatedly, ten times or more. CDR3 residues: CSADRYNEQFF. The CDR3, as DNA: TGCAGTGCTGACCGGTACAATGAGCAGTTCTTC. This chain uses TRBV20-1 with TRBJ2-1; D unresolved. This CDR3 comprises 11 residues. The ends were cut back, 5 bases at V and 4 bases at J, with 6 bases in the middle. Germline CDR1 is DFQATT and CDR2 is SNEGSKA (reference sequence).

The chain joins TRBV7-9 to TRBJ1-4, with TRBD1 identical over 10 bases. Per the germline V gene, CDR1 is SEHNR and CDR2 is FQNEAQ (reference sequence). V dropped 5 bases and J dropped 8; count of bases not matched to a gene: 8. The CDR3 has 15 amino acids. The chain's CDR3 is CASSPDRGREEKLFF. CDR3 bases: TGTGCCAGCAGCCCAGACAGGGGGCGCGAGGAAAAACTGTTTTTT. The full variable domain, with the rest looked up from reference TRBV7-9 and TRBJ1-4, is DTGVSQNPRHKITKRGQNVTFRCDPISEHNRLYWYRQTLGQGPEFLTYFQNEAQLEKSRLLSDRFSAERPKGSFSTLEIQRTEQGDSAMYLCASSPDRGREEKLFFGSGTQLSVL.

This clonotype was detected ten times or more. This sequence joins TRBV5-1 and TRBJ1-1; 9 bases line up with TRBD1. The germline CDR1 and CDR2 sequences are SGHRS and YFSETQ. V was pared by 3 bases and J by 5 bases, with 2 bases of the junction left unmatched. CDR3 size: 13 residues. CDR3 nucleotide sequence: TGCGCCAGCAGCTCGGGACAGGGAACTGAAGCTTTCTTT. Translation: CASSSGQGTEAFF.

This clonotype has ten or more counts. The chain has TRBV6-1 and TRBJ2-2; TRBD1 might be the D (5 bases). The V gene's germline CDR1 is MNHNS and CDR2 SASEGT. This CDR3 has 14 residues. With 7 bases removed from V and 3 bases from J, the gap between germline ends came to 12 bases. CDR3 nucleotides: TGTGCCAGCACCACAGGAGATTACACCGGGGAGCTGTTTTTT. Protein: CASTTGDYTGELFF.

Ten or more counts support this clonotype. The chain couples TRBV12-3 or TRBV12-4 to TRBJ1-5; D is uncertain. Trimming took off 3 bases at V and 4 bases at J, with 7 bases between the two ends. The CDR3 is 13 amino acids. CDR3 region: CASSFSGNQPQHF. Here the CDR3 DNA reads TGTGCCAGCAGTTTCTCGGGTAATCAGCCCCAGCATTTT.

Concerning this clonotype: This clone may be a read error of a much larger clone one base away. The rearrangement uses TRBV12-3 or TRBV12-4 and TRBJ2-3; TRBD2 is a possible D gene (5 bases). CDR3 length: 13 amino acids. V dropped 5 bases and J dropped 8 bases, with 14 bases sitting between them. As DNA, the CDR3 is TGTGCCAGCAGTCTTACATCTCGGGGTACGCAGTATTTT. Translated: CASSLTSRGTQYF.

This clonotype occurred many times. The rearrangement uses TRBV19 and TRBJ1-5, with unresolved D. V dropped 5 bases and J dropped 5 bases, with 13 bases sitting between them. The CDR3 is 14 residues long. CDR1 LNHDA and CDR2 SQIVND come from the germline V gene (reference sequence). CDR3 nucleotides: TGTGCCAGTAGTCCCCAAGACGGATATCAGCCCCAGCATTTT. Translation: CASSPQDGYQPQHF.

The J gene is TRBJ1-5, the V gene TRBV6-5; a possible D gene is TRBD1 (5 bases). CDR1 and CDR2 (germline): MNHEY, SVGAGI. V lost 4 bases, J lost 3 bases, and 13 bases lay in between. The CDR3 runs 15 residues. The CDR3 is CASSSLRGLNQPQHF. Written as DNA, the CDR3 is TGTGCCAGCAGTTCCTTGAGGGGTCTCAATCAGCCCCAGCATTTT.

This clonotype was detected many times. The chain links TRBV3-1 to TRBJ1-2, with 8 bases matching TRBD1. Germline V gene sequence: CDR1 LGHDT, CDR2 YNNKEL (reference sequence). This CDR3 spans 16 amino acids. J lost 5 bases, V lost 0 bases, and 8 bases had no gene match. The CDR3: CASSQDSRTGPYGYTF. For the CDR3, the DNA is TGTGCCAGCAGCCAAGATTCCAGGACAGGGCCTTATGGCTACACCTTC.

This clonotype occurred many times. J is TRBJ1-1 and V is TRBV10-1, with D possibly TRBD1 on 6 matching bases. CDR3 size: 14 residues. Germline V lookup: CDR1 WNHNN, CDR2 SYGVQD (reference sequence). The ends were cut back, 0 bases at V and 1 base at J, with 6 bases in the middle. For the CDR3, the DNA is TGCGCCAGCAGTGAGTCGACAGGGAACACTGAAGCTTTCTTT. Its protein is CASSESTGNTEAFF.

This clonotype was seen repeatedly, ten times or more. The chain has TRBV12-3 or TRBV12-4 and TRBJ2-3, with no clear D. CDR3 length equals 13 residues. This CDR3 reads CASYQDSTDTQYF. For the CDR3, the DNA is TGTGCATCGTACCAGGACAGCACAGATACGCAGTATTTT.

This clonotype was counted between two and nine times. V usage is TRBV19 and J usage is TRBJ1-4, with a possible D match to TRBD1 (6 bases). The ends were cut back, 3 bases at V and 6 bases at J, with 11 bases in the middle. This CDR3 has 14 amino acids. Per the germline V gene, CDR1 is LNHDA and CDR2 is SQIVND (reference sequence). Here the CDR3 DNA reads TGTGCCAGTAGTATCGGGACAAGTCATGAAAAACTGTTTTTT. The encoded protein is CASSIGTSHEKLFF.

This clonotype turned up a few times. The gene calls are TRBV7-8 and TRBJ1-6; D not certain. The CDR3 extends over 16 amino acids. Per the germline V gene, CDR1 is SGHVS and CDR2 is FQNEAQ. With 1 base removed from V and 6 bases from J, the gap between germline ends came to 13 bases. CDR3 amino acids: CASSLGRVSINSPLHF. The DNA of the CDR3 is TGTGCCAGCAGCTTAGGTCGGGTTTCTATTAATTCACCCCTCCACTTT.

This clonotype came up a few times. The chain links TRBV29-1 to TRBJ1-2, with 8 bases fitting TRBD1. The CDR3 consists of 15 residues. V was pared by 3 bases and J by 0 bases, with 6 bases of the junction left unmatched. Germline loops: CDR1 SQVTM, CDR2 ANQGSEA. CDR3 residues: CSVENQGASNYGYTF. The CDR3 bases are TGCAGCGTTGAGAACCAGGGGGCCTCTAACTATGGCTACACCTTC.

This clonotype was found many times. The V call is TRBV28, the J call TRBJ2-5; D uncertain. Germline loops: CDR1 MDHEN, CDR2 SYDVKM. V shed 1 base and J shed 2 bases, with 8 bases lying between them. The CDR3 runs to 14 residues. CDR3 protein: CASSLSRGQETQYF. The CDR3 DNA reads as TGTGCCAGCAGTTTATCCCGTGGTCAAGAGACCCAGTACTTC.

Remarks on this clonotype: Possible read error: a much larger clone is one base away. The J gene is TRBJ2-7, the V gene TRBV2; no reliable D call. Germline CDR1 is SNHLY and CDR2 is FYNNEI. Trimming shortened V by 7 bases and J by 0 bases, and 16 bases separated the two germline ends. The CDR3 runs to 15 residues. The CDR3 region has the DNA TGTGCCAGCACCCCGCGACGGTGGAGCTCCTACGAGCAGTACTTC. Translating gives CASTPRRWSSYEQYF. The whole variable domain, remainder taken from reference TRBV2 and TRBJ2-7, is EPEVTQTPSHQVTQMGQEVILRCVPISNHLYFYWYRQILGQKVEFLVSFYNNEISEKSEIFDDQFSVERPDGSNFTLKIRSTKLEDSAMYFCASTPRRWSSYEQYFGPGTRLTVT.

This clonotype was observed many times. V is TRBV24-1 and J is TRBJ1-2, with a possible D match to TRBD1 (5 bases). V lost 6 bases to trimming and J lost 3 bases, with 13 bases between them. CDR1 and CDR2 (germline): KGHDR, SFDVKD. The CDR3 totals 14 residues. Written as DNA, the CDR3 is TGTGCCACCAGTCCTACAGACAGCTACTATGGCTACACCTTC. Translating it yields CATSPTDSYYGYTF.

Details on this clonotype: This may stem from a read error, because a much larger clone lies one nucleotide away. This chain links TRBV4-1 with TRBJ2-7; 7 bases line up with TRBD2. This CDR3 contains 16 residues. The germline gives CDR1 MGHRA, CDR2 YSYEKL. V trimming: 3 bases; J trimming: 0 bases; junction bases outside the gene matches: 8. In DNA form, the CDR3 reads TGCGCCAGCAGCCACGCACCTAGCGGATACTCCTACGAGCAGTACTTC. As protein: CASSHAPSGYSYEQYF.

This sequence joins TRBV11-2 and TRBJ1-1; TRBD1 might be the D (5 bases). Germline V gene lookup returns CDR1 SGHAT and CDR2 FQNNGV. The CDR3 is made up of 17 amino acids. Between the trimmed V and J ends, which lost 3 bases and 4 bases, there was a span of 21 bases. The CDR3, as DNA: TGTGCCAGCAGCTTGTATTTTTACGGGACTAGTAGCACTGAAGCTTTCTTT. Protein: CASSLYFYGTSSTEAFF.

This clonotype came up many times. CDR3 sequence: CAWSPAVQGGYTF. DNA for the CDR3: TGTGCCTGGAGCCCCGCAGTCCAGGGGGGCTACACCTTC. The rearrangement joins TRBV30 to TRBJ1-2; D is possibly TRBD1 (6 bases). CDR3 length equals 13 residues. The germline CDR1 and CDR2 sequences are GTSNPN and SVGIG (reference sequence). The germline V and J ends were trimmed by 3 bases and 8 bases, with 16 bases remaining between them.